A selection of T cell receptor beta chains follows, all from one sample in a study of shared clonotypes between healthy human individuals. TCRdb keeps only in-frame clones here, not all; method: immunoSEQ multiplex PCR. This sample has over 2,000,000 clones, with over 85% found just once. The sequenced sample was naive CD8+ T cells from PBMCs. These receptors originate from a man between 18 and 29 years old in good health. Some clones in this sample may be carry-over from other donors' samples. Each CDR3 is given with its conserved first and last residue. Each record gives: V gene, D gene, clone size, J gene, CDR3 protein, CDR3 DNA. D genes are given only for firm matches. The size field is filled for only some rows; it gives once, few, many or a size class.

v_call: TRBV11-2; d_call: -; clone_size: once; j_call: TRBJ1-4; cdr3_aa: CASSFQGATNEKLFF; cdr3_nt: TGTGCCAGCAGCTTTCAGGGAGCAACTAATGAAAAACTGTTTTTT
v_call: TRBV2; d_call: -; clone_size: -; j_call: TRBJ2-7; cdr3_aa: CASSESRSLSYEQYF; cdr3_nt: TGTGCCAGCAGTGAATCGCGAAGCCTGTCTTACGAGCAGTACTTC
v_call: TRBV7-8; d_call: -; clone_size: -; j_call: TRBJ1-1; cdr3_aa: CASSLGFSSSGTEAFF; cdr3_nt: TGTGCCAGCAGCTTAGGTTTCAGTTCCTCGGGGACTGAAGCTTTCTTT
v_call: TRBV10-2; d_call: -; clone_size: few; j_call: TRBJ1-1; cdr3_aa: CASSEGTEAFF; cdr3_nt: TGCGCCAGCAGTGAGGGTACTGAAGCTTTCTTT
v_call: TRBV19; d_call: -; clone_size: -; j_call: TRBJ1-5; cdr3_aa: CASTVRDYRNNQPQHF; cdr3_nt: TGTGCCAGTACCGTGCGAGACTACCGGAACAATCAGCCCCAGCATTTT
v_call: TRBV5-1; d_call: TRBD2; clone_size: -; j_call: TRBJ2-7; cdr3_aa: CASSIAGPTYEQYF; cdr3_nt: TGCGCCAGCAGTATAGCGGGACCCACCTACGAGCAGTACTTC
v_call: TRBV15; d_call: -; clone_size: -; j_call: TRBJ1-1; cdr3_aa: CATSRDEHTEAFF; cdr3_nt: TGTGCCACCAGCAGAGATGAGCACACTGAAGCTTTCTTT
v_call: TRBV27; d_call: -; clone_size: -; j_call: TRBJ2-7; cdr3_aa: CASTLRLGYEQYF; cdr3_nt: TGTGCCAGCACCCTTAGGTTAGGCTACGAGCAGTACTTC
v_call: TRBV5-4; d_call: TRBD1; clone_size: once; j_call: TRBJ2-5; cdr3_aa: CASSFPKTLRPGTGAETQYF; cdr3_nt: TGTGCCAGCAGCTTTCCGAAGACCTTACGTCCCGGGACAGGGGCCGAGACCCAGTACTTC
v_call: TRBV7-9; d_call: -; clone_size: -; j_call: TRBJ2-7; cdr3_aa: CASSATAGAYEQYF; cdr3_nt: TGTGCCAGCAGCGCGACAGCCGGAGCCTACGAGCAGTACTTC
v_call: TRBV11-2; d_call: TRBD1; clone_size: once; j_call: TRBJ2-1; cdr3_aa: CASSPGQGAYNEQFF; cdr3_nt: TGTGCCAGCAGCCCGGGACAGGGTGCCTACAATGAGCAGTTCTTC
v_call: TRBV5-3; d_call: -; clone_size: -; j_call: TRBJ2-2; cdr3_aa: CARSFGVTGELFF; cdr3_nt: TGTGCCAGAAGCTTTGGAGTAACCGGGGAGCTGTTTTTT
v_call: TRBV6-5; d_call: TRBD2; clone_size: -; j_call: TRBJ2-7; cdr3_aa: CASSPRTSFSYEQYF; cdr3_nt: TGTGCCAGCAGTCCCCGGACTAGCTTCTCCTACGAGCAGTACTTC
v_call: TRBV5-1; d_call: -; clone_size: -; j_call: TRBJ2-4; cdr3_aa: CASSLGHLRAKNIQYF; cdr3_nt: TGCGCCAGCAGCTTGGGCCACCTGAGGGCCAAAAACATTCAGTACTTC
v_call: TRBV5-1; d_call: -; clone_size: -; j_call: TRBJ1-1; cdr3_aa: CASSLATKVPMGTEAFF; cdr3_nt: TGCGCCAGCAGCTTGGCCACGAAAGTTCCAATGGGCACTGAAGCTTTCTTT
v_call: TRBV7-6; d_call: -; clone_size: -; j_call: TRBJ2-2; cdr3_aa: CASSFNTGELFF; cdr3_nt: TGTGCCAGCAGCTTTAACACCGGGGAGCTGTTTTTT
v_call: TRBV4-1; d_call: TRBD1; clone_size: -; j_call: TRBJ1-6; cdr3_aa: CASSQGGTGELNSPLHF; cdr3_nt: TGCGCCAGCAGCCAAGGCGGGACAGGGGAACTTAATTCACCCCTCCACTTT
v_call: TRBV5-4; d_call: -; clone_size: -; j_call: TRBJ2-1; cdr3_aa: CASSWGGDEQFF; cdr3_nt: TGTGCCAGCAGCTGGGGTGGGGATGAGCAGTTCTTC
v_call: TRBV27; d_call: -; clone_size: few; j_call: TRBJ2-3; cdr3_aa: CASSLWSTDTQYF; cdr3_nt: TGTGCCAGCAGTTTATGGAGCACAGATACGCAGTATTTT
v_call: TRBV19; d_call: TRBD1; clone_size: -; j_call: TRBJ2-1; cdr3_aa: CASRLTGGYNEQFF; cdr3_nt: TGTGCCAGTAGATTGACAGGGGGCTACAATGAGCAGTTCTTC
v_call: TRBV7-3; d_call: -; clone_size: -; j_call: TRBJ2-1; cdr3_aa: CASSSSGLAAYNEQFF; cdr3_nt: -
v_call: TRBV9; d_call: TRBD1; clone_size: -; j_call: TRBJ1-2; cdr3_aa: CASSLGPQTGQNYGYTF; cdr3_nt: TGTGCCAGCAGCCTAGGACCCCAGACAGGGCAGAACTATGGCTACACCTTC
v_call: TRBV7-2; d_call: -; clone_size: -; j_call: TRBJ2-1; cdr3_aa: CASSLGGAGLPYNEQFF; cdr3_nt: TGTGCCAGCAGCTTAGGTGGGGCGGGACTTCCCTACAATGAGCAGTTCTTC
v_call: TRBV6-5; d_call: -; clone_size: -; j_call: TRBJ1-2; cdr3_aa: CASRTGLDGYTF; cdr3_nt: TGTGCCAGCAGAACAGGGTTAGATGGCTACACCTTC
v_call: TRBV7-8; d_call: TRBD2; clone_size: -; j_call: TRBJ2-7; cdr3_aa: CASSLGGLATYEQYF; cdr3_nt: TGTGCCAGCAGCTTAGGCGGACTAGCCACGTACGAGCAGTACTTC
v_call: TRBV2; d_call: TRBD1; clone_size: -; j_call: TRBJ2-1; cdr3_aa: CASSIDRERAYNEQFF; cdr3_nt: TGTGCCAGCAGCATTGACAGGGAAAGGGCCTACAATGAGCAGTTCTTC
v_call: TRBV7-9; d_call: -; clone_size: -; j_call: TRBJ2-4; cdr3_aa: CASSPHLKNIQYF; cdr3_nt: TGTGCCAGCAGCCCACACCTCAAAAACATTCAGTACTTC
v_call: TRBV7-3; d_call: -; clone_size: -; j_call: TRBJ2-5; cdr3_aa: CASSPRGAGRMETQYF; cdr3_nt: TGTGCCAGCAGCCCAAGAGGTGCGGGAAGAATGGAGACCCAGTACTTC
v_call: TRBV14; d_call: -; clone_size: -; j_call: TRBJ2-2; cdr3_aa: CASSQVEEAGELFF; cdr3_nt: TGTGCCAGCAGCCAAGTGGAGGAAGCCGGGGAGCTGTTTTTT
v_call: TRBV21-1; d_call: -; clone_size: -; j_call: TRBJ2-3; cdr3_aa: CASSERIGIDTQYF; cdr3_nt: TGTGCCAGCAGCGAAAGAATAGGCATAGATACGCAGTATTTT
v_call: TRBV7-9; d_call: TRBD1; clone_size: -; j_call: TRBJ1-4; cdr3_aa: CASRRNRDRGAHEKLFF; cdr3_nt: TGTGCCAGCAGACGCAACCGGGACAGGGGCGCTCATGAAAAACTGTTTTTT
v_call: TRBV6-5; d_call: -; clone_size: -; j_call: TRBJ1-6; cdr3_aa: CASSPSNISPLHF; cdr3_nt: TGTGCCAGCAGTCCCTCGAATATTTCACCCCTCCACTTT
v_call: TRBV30; d_call: -; clone_size: -; j_call: TRBJ1-1; cdr3_aa: CAWSVGVGRLNTEAFF; cdr3_nt: TGTGCCTGGAGTGTAGGGGTGGGAAGGCTGAACACTGAAGCTTTCTTT
v_call: TRBV6-5; d_call: -; clone_size: -; j_call: TRBJ2-2; cdr3_aa: CASPTNTGELFF; cdr3_nt: TGTGCCAGTCCTACTAACACCGGGGAGCTGTTTTTT
v_call: TRBV28; d_call: TRBD2; clone_size: once; j_call: TRBJ2-5; cdr3_aa: CASTPGGETQYF; cdr3_nt: TGTGCCAGCACCCCGGGGGGGGAGACCCAGTACTTC
v_call: TRBV6-1; d_call: TRBD2; clone_size: -; j_call: TRBJ2-7; cdr3_aa: CASKEGLADYEQYF; cdr3_nt: TGTGCCAGCAAAGAGGGACTAGCGGACTACGAGCAGTACTTC
v_call: TRBV28; d_call: -; clone_size: once; j_call: TRBJ1-5; cdr3_aa: CASSYFGYQPQHF; cdr3_nt: TGTGCCAGCAGCTACTTCGGGTACCAGCCCCAGCATTTT
v_call: TRBV4-2; d_call: -; clone_size: -; j_call: TRBJ2-1; cdr3_aa: CASSQQTPVSPYNEQFF; cdr3_nt: TGTGCCAGCAGCCAGCAAACCCCAGTGTCCCCCTACAATGAGCAGTTCTTC
v_call: TRBV4-3; d_call: -; clone_size: -; j_call: TRBJ2-3; cdr3_aa: CASSQVGYSDTQYF; cdr3_nt: TGCGCCAGCAGCCAAGTGGGGTATTCAGATACGCAGTATTTT
v_call: TRBV27; d_call: -; clone_size: -; j_call: TRBJ2-4; cdr3_aa: CASSLGVAKNIQYF; cdr3_nt: TGTGCCAGCAGTTTGGGGGTAGCCAAAAACATTCAGTACTTC
v_call: TRBV2; d_call: -; clone_size: -; j_call: TRBJ2-2; cdr3_aa: CASADRPNTGELFF; cdr3_nt: TGTGCCAGCGCTGACAGGCCGAACACCGGGGAGCTGTTTTTT
v_call: TRBV7-9; d_call: -; clone_size: -; j_call: TRBJ1-1; cdr3_aa: CASSFPGNTEAFF; cdr3_nt: TGTGCCAGCAGCTTTCCAGGGAACACTGAAGCTTTCTTT
v_call: TRBV12-5; d_call: -; clone_size: -; j_call: TRBJ2-1; cdr3_aa: CASGLVSPTGVNNEQFF; cdr3_nt: TGTGCTAGTGGTTTGGTATCTCCCACGGGGGTTAACAATGAGCAGTTCTTC
v_call: TRBV27; d_call: TRBD1; clone_size: once; j_call: TRBJ1-5; cdr3_aa: CASSLYGTGATQPQHF; cdr3_nt: TGTGCCAGCAGTTTATACGGGACAGGGGCCACTCAGCCCCAGCATTTT
v_call: TRBV7-9; d_call: -; clone_size: -; j_call: TRBJ2-3; cdr3_aa: CASSLAARGFGDTQYF; cdr3_nt: TGTGCCAGCAGCTTAGCGGCTCGGGGGTTTGGAGATACGCAGTATTTT
v_call: TRBV27; d_call: TRBD1; clone_size: -; j_call: TRBJ2-7; cdr3_aa: CASSLDRGLSYEQYF; cdr3_nt: TGTGCCAGCAGTTTAGACAGGGGCTTGAGCTACGAGCAGTACTTC
v_call: TRBV6-5; d_call: -; clone_size: -; j_call: TRBJ1-3; cdr3_aa: CASSYSAGTLGNTIYF; cdr3_nt: TGTGCCAGCAGTTACTCAGCCGGGACCCTTGGAAACACCATATATTTT
v_call: TRBV2; d_call: -; clone_size: -; j_call: TRBJ1-4; cdr3_aa: CASTPVTTNEKLFF; cdr3_nt: TGTGCCAGCACGCCGGTTACAACTAATGAAAAACTGTTTTTT
v_call: TRBV15; d_call: -; clone_size: -; j_call: TRBJ2-5; cdr3_aa: CATSTRRADVTQYF; cdr3_nt: TGTGCCACCAGCACCAGACGCGCCGATGTGACCCAGTACTTC
v_call: TRBV5-6; d_call: -; clone_size: -; j_call: TRBJ2-7; cdr3_aa: CASSLVRDFYEQYF; cdr3_nt: TGTGCCAGCAGCTTGGTCCGGGACTTCTACGAGCAGTACTTC
v_call: TRBV13; d_call: -; clone_size: -; j_call: TRBJ2-7; cdr3_aa: CASSLGRSYEQYF; cdr3_nt: TGTGCCAGCAGCTTAGGACGCTCCTACGAGCAGTACTTC
v_call: TRBV9; d_call: TRBD2; clone_size: -; j_call: TRBJ2-7; cdr3_aa: CASSARGSGVVYEQYF; cdr3_nt: TGTGCCAGCAGCGCCCGAGGTAGCGGGGTAGTCTACGAGCAGTACTTC
v_call: TRBV10-3; d_call: -; clone_size: -; j_call: TRBJ1-2; cdr3_aa: CAISEEGQFYGYTF; cdr3_nt: TGTGCCATCAGTGAGGAGGGACAATTCTATGGCTACACCTTC
v_call: TRBV28; d_call: TRBD2; clone_size: -; j_call: TRBJ2-1; cdr3_aa: CASSPIRAGVVNEQFF; cdr3_nt: TGTGCCAGCAGCCCCATCCGGGCGGGAGTGGTCAATGAGCAGTTCTTC
v_call: TRBV9; d_call: -; clone_size: -; j_call: TRBJ2-1; cdr3_aa: CASSVEVSPVNEQFF; cdr3_nt: TGTGCCAGCAGCGTAGAGGTTAGCCCAGTAAATGAGCAGTTCTTC
v_call: TRBV9; d_call: TRBD2; clone_size: -; j_call: TRBJ2-6; cdr3_aa: CASSVTGGGPRTVGANVLTF; cdr3_nt: TGTGCCAGCAGCGTAACCGGGGGGGGACCCCGGACAGTTGGGGCCAACGTCCTGACTTTC
v_call: TRBV28; d_call: -; clone_size: -; j_call: TRBJ2-3; cdr3_aa: CASSLRGDSTDTQYF; cdr3_nt: TGTGCCAGCAGCCTCAGGGGGGATAGCACAGATACGCAGTATTTT
v_call: TRBV28; d_call: TRBD1; clone_size: -; j_call: TRBJ2-5; cdr3_aa: CASRGQGEYQETQYF; cdr3_nt: TGTGCCAGCAGAGGGCAGGGGGAGTACCAAGAGACCCAGTACTTC
v_call: TRBV7-9; d_call: TRBD1; clone_size: -; j_call: TRBJ1-1; cdr3_aa: CASSSFQGARTEAFF; cdr3_nt: TGTGCCAGCAGCTCCTTCCAGGGGGCGCGGACTGAAGCTTTCTTT